The clone carrying this T cell receptor (beta chain) was seen only a few times. The antigen is unknown. This specimen belongs to a study of T cells in Graves' hyperthyroidism and ophthalmopathy. Amplification of TCR beta CDR3 regions used RNA as the template. HTBI primers drove first-round RT-PCR of the TCR CDR3. In TCRdb, the multiplex PCR reads were re-called with MiXCR into one record per CDR3 protein. The sample lists a few hundred thousand distinct CDR3 sequences; about 16% were seen once. J was trimmed by 3 bases and V by 2 bases; bases with no gene match: 8. The length of the CDR3 is 15 residues. The germline V gene has CDR1 DFQATT and CDR2 SNEGSKA (reference sequence). Any patient presenting with uncontrolled infection, other autoimmune disease, pregnancy or lactation was left out. Notes on the study in general: Blood also showed most of the thyroid clonotypes that were expanded above 0.001.

Sample: blood. The TCR sequence derives from a woman under 40 with Graves' hyperthyroidism. V usage is TRBV20-1 and J usage is TRBJ2-7; 9 bases fit TRBD2. The CDR3 DNA is TGCAGTGCTAGACGCCCGACTAGCGGAGACTACGAGCAGTACTTC. It is translated as CSARRPTSGDYEQYF.